This T cell receptor beta chain came from a study of OX40 agonist ivuxolimab in advanced cancers. Study at large: The study enrolled dose-escalation patients with hepatocellular carcinoma, melanoma, renal cell or head and neck cancer. Three patients got partial responses; one had hepatocellular carcinoma and two had cutaneous melanoma. Prior therapy, whether anti-PD-1, anti-PD-L1 or anti-CTLA-4, was allowed, and roughly 40% had some. Findings and caveats of the study: Undetermined was the antigen specificity of the expanded peripheral T cells.

This CDR3 spans 11 amino acids. CDR1 and CDR2 (germline): MNHNS, SASEGT. V lost 8 bases and J lost 2, with 7 bases in between. Regarding this clone: The antigen is undetermined.

Libraries were prepared by immunoSEQ multiplex PCR; TCRdb keeps only in-frame clonotypes and omits some of them. This sample has some 9,000 clones, with roughly 90% found just once. This material consisted of CD4+ or CD8+ T cells sorted from blood, taken in a trial of the OX40 agonist ivuxolimab. The TCR originated in an adult with an advanced solid tumor such as melanoma, head and neck, liver or kidney cancer. The chain joins TRBV6-1 to TRBJ2-7; D is unclear. CDR3 loop: CASWWAYEQYF. The CDR3, as DNA: TGTGCCAGCTGGTGGGCCTACGAGCAGTACTTC.